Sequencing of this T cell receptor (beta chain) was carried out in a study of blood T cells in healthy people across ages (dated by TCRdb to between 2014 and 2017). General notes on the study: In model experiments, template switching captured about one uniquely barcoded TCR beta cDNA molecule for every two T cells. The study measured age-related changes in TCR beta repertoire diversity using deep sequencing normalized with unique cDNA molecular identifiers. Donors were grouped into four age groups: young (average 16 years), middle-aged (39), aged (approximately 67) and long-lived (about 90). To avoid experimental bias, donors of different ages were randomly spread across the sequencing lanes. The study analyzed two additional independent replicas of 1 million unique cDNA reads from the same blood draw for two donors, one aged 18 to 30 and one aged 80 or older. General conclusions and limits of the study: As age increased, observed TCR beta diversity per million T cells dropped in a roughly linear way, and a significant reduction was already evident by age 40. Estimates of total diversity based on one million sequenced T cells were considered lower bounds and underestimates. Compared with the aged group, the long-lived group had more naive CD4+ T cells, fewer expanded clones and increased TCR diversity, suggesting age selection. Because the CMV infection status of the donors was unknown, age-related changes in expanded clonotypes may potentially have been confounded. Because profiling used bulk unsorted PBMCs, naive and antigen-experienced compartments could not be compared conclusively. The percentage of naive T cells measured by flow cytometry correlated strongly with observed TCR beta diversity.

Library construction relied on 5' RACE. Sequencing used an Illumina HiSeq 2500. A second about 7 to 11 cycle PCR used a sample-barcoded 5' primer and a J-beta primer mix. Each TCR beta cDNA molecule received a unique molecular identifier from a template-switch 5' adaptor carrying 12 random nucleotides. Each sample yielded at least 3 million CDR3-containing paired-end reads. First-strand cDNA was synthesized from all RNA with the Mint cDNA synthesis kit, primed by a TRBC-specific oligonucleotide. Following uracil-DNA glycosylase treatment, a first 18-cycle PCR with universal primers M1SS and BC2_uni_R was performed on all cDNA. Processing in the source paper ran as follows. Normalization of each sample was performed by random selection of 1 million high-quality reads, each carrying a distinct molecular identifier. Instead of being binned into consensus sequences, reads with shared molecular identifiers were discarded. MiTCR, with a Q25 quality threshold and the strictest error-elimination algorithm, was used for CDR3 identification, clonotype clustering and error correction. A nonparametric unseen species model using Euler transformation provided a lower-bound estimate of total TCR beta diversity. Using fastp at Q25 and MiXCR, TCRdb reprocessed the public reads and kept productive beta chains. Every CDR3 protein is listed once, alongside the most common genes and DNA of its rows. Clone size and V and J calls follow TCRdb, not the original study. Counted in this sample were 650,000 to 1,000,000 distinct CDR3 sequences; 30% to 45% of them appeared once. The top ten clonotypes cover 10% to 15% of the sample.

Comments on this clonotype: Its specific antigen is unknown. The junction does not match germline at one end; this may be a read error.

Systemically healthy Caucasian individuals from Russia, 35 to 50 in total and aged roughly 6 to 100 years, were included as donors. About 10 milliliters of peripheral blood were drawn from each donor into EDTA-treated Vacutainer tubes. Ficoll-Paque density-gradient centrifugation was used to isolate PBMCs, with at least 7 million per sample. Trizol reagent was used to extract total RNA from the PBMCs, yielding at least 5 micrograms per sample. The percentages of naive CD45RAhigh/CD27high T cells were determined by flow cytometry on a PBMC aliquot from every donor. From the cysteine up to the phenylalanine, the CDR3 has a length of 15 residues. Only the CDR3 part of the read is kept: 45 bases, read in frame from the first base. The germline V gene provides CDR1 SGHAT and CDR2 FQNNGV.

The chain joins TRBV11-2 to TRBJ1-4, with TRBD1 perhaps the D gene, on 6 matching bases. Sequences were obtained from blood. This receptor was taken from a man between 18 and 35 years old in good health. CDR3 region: CASGGAISTNEKPFF. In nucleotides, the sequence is TGTGCCAGCGGGGGGGCGATATCAACTAATGAAAAACCGTTTTTT.